Listed below are T cell receptor beta chains from one sample, sequenced in a study of T cell responses to AZD1222 COVID-19 vaccine. Libraries were prepared by immunoSEQ multiplex PCR; TCRdb keeps only in-frame clonotypes and omits some of them. The table includes 200,000 or so clones, around 86% detected once. The sample consisted of peripheral blood, taken on day 0 of MenACWY control vaccination. Receptor source: an adult in good health. Each CDR3 is given with its conserved first and last residue. D genes are given only for firm matches. The size entry is marked missing in some rows and otherwise reads once, few, many or a size class.

d_gene,j_gene,v_gene,abundance,len,CDR3nt,CDR3aa
.,TRBJ1-3,TRBV7-3,.,16,TGTGCCAGCAGCTTAAGATGGGGGAGATCTGGAAACACCATATATTTT,CASSLRWGRSGNTIYF
.,TRBJ2-7,TRBV29-1,once,16,TGCAGCGTTGCGGGGGTGCCGGGACAGATCTCCTACGAGCAGTACTTC,CSVAGVPGQISYEQYF
.,TRBJ1-6,TRBV2,.,15,TGTGCCAGCAGCCCCAACGGACAGTATAATTCACCCCTCCACTTT,CASSPNGQYNSPLHF
.,TRBJ1-5,TRBV19,.,16,TGTGCCAGTAGGGGGGGAACAGGAACCCTTCTTCAGCCCCAGCATTTT,CASRGGTGTLLQPQHF
TRBD1,TRBJ2-2,TRBV5-4,.,16,TGTGCCAGCAGCCCCGACAGGGGGCGGTTCACCGGGGAGCTGTTTTTT,CASSPDRGRFTGELFF
TRBD1,TRBJ2-7,TRBV24-1,.,15,TGTGCCACCAGTGGGGTTTCGACAGGGTCCTACGAGCAGTACTTC,CATSGVSTGSYEQYF
TRBD1,TRBJ2-5,TRBV2,.,16,TGTGCCAGCAGCCCCAACCCGGGACAGGGGCAAGAGACCCAGTACTTC,CASSPNPGQGQETQYF
.,TRBJ1-2,TRBV28,.,13,TGTGCCAGCAGTTTAACAGGGCTAGGTGGCTACACCTTC,CASSLTGLGGYTF
.,TRBJ1-5,TRBV28,.,12,TGTGCCACGATGACAGGCAATCAGCCCCAGCATTTT,CATMTGNQPQHF
TRBD1,TRBJ2-1,TRBV9,few,15,TGTGCCAGCAGCGTAGGTGCAGGGGGCGCGGATGAGCAGTTCTTC,CASSVGAGGADEQFF
.,TRBJ1-3,TRBV19,.,15,TGTGCCAGTAGTATAGGTGCCAACCCGGGAAACACCATATATTTT,CASSIGANPGNTIYF
.,TRBJ2-5,TRBV10-2,.,11,TGCGCCAGTAGCGGCAAAGAGACCCAGTACTTC,CASSGKETQYF
TRBD1,TRBJ2-5,TRBV19,.,15,TGTGCCAGTAGTACCGGGACAGGGACGGGAGAGACCCAGTACTTC,CASSTGTGTGETQYF
.,TRBJ2-2,TRBV19,.,14,TGTGCCAGTTCGCGGGGGCCCTACACCGGGGAGCTGTTTTTT,CASSRGPYTGELFF
TRBD2,TRBJ2-1,TRBV25-1,.,12,TGTGCCAGCACTAGCGGGTACAATGAGCAGTTCTTC,CASTSGYNEQFF
.,TRBJ2-3,TRBV7-8,.,18,TGTGCCAGCAGCTCCAGAGTTTCTGGGGGCGCTGGCACAGATACGCAGTATTTT,CASSSRVSGGAGTDTQYF